These 4 T cell receptor beta chains were sequenced from one sample in a study of control samples from healthy donors and cancer patients. Measured with immunoSEQ multiplex PCR; TCRdb has only the in-frame clones, and not every one. The sample carries 85,000 to 110,000 clones, approximately 90% recorded once. Sequences were obtained from PBMCs. These receptors were collected from a man between 60 and 75 years old with lung cancer.

This chain connects TRBV11-3 to TRBJ1-2; D perhaps matches TRBD1 (5 bases). Trimming left V 7 bases short and J 1 base short, with 10 bases between. Germline V gives CDR1 SGHNT, CDR2 YENEEA. The CDR3 consists of 13 residues. The chain's CDR3 is CASTRDGNYGYTF. The CDR3 DNA follows: TGTGCCAGCACCAGGGACGGTAACTATGGCTACACCTTC.

This chain connects TRBV9 to TRBJ2-3, with D hard to call. The V end lost 6 bases, the J end lost 3 bases, and 11 bases lay between the germline ends. This CDR3 has 13 residues. Germline V CDR1 and CDR2: SGDLS, YYNGEE. Here the CDR3 reads CASNMVETDTQYF. The CDR3, as DNA: TGTGCCAGCAACATGGTGGAAACAGATACGCAGTATTTT.

This sequence joins TRBV9 and TRBJ2-7; 10 bases are a match to TRBD1. This CDR3 region has 15 residues. The ends lost 2 bases at V and 7 bases at J; junction bases unmatched: 9. In germline, CDR1 is SGDLS, CDR2 YYNGEE. CDR3 sequence reads: CASSVGQGGIGEQYF. CDR3 coding DNA: TGTGCCAGCAGCGTCGGACAGGGGGGAATTGGAGAGCAGTACTTC.

This clone was seen only a few times. The CDR3 DNA reads TGTGCCAGCTCACCAGGGACGAACGAGCAGTACGTC. Its translation is CASSPGTNEQYV. The chain carries TRBV18 and TRBJ2-7; tentatively, D is TRBD1 or TRBD2 (5 bases each). CDR1 KGHSH and CDR2 LQKENI come from the germline V gene. V was pared by 2 bases and J by 5 bases, with 7 bases between. CDR3 length: 12 amino acids.